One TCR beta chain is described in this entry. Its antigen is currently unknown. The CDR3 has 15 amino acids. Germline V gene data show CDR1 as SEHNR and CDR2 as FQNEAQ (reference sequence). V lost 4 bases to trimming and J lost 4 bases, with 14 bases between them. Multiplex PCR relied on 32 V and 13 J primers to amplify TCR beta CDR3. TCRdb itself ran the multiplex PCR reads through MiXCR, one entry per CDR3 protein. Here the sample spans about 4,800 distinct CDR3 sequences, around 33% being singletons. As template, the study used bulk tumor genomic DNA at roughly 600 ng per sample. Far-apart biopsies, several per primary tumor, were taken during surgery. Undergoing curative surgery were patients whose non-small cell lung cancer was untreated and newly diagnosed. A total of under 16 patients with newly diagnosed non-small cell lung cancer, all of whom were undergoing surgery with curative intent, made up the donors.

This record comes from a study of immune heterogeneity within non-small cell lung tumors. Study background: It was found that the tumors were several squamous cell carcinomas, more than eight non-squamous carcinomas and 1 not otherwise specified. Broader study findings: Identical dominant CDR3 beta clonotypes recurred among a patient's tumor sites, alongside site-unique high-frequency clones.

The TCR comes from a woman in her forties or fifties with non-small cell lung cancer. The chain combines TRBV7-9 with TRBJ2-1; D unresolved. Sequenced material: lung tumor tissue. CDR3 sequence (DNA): TGTGCCAGCAGCTCTCGATCCGGGTTTTACAATGAGCAGTTCTTC. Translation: CASSSRSGFYNEQFF.